What follows are 26 T cell receptor beta chains derived from one specimen sequenced in a study of blood T cell repertoires in COVID-19. Profiling relied on immunoSEQ multiplex PCR, and the TCRdb table lists in-frame clones only, not all of them. Of fewer than 60,000 clones detected, 75% to 80% appear once; the ten largest clones hold about 25%. What was sequenced was peripheral blood. Receptors originate from a human donor in a cohort sampled during active COVID-19.

The chain combines TRBV27 with TRBJ1-1; D gene ambiguous. CDR1 and CDR2 (germline): MNHEY, SMNVEV (reference sequence). Trimming took 4 bases from V and 4 from J, leaving 25 bases between them. The CDR3 is 18 amino acids. The CDR3 region is CASSCFLVVEVECTEAFF. As DNA, the CDR3 is TGTGCCAGCAGTTGCTTCCTAGTGGTGGAGGTTGAATGCACTGAAGCTTTCTTT.

This clone was observed a few times. The chain carries TRBV27 and TRBJ2-3; 11 bases are a match to TRBD1. CDR3 length: 17 amino acids. V shed 6 bases and J 6 bases; nucleotides not matched to a gene: 14. Germline CDR1 MNHEY, CDR2 SMNVEV (reference sequence). The CDR3 sequence: CASRFPSGQGVMDTQYF. The CDR3 coding sequence is TGTGCCAGCAGATTCCCCTCGGGACAGGGGGTTATGGATACGCAGTATTTT.

The V gene is TRBV29-1, the J gene TRBJ1-2; no clear D. CDR1 is SQVTM, CDR2 ANQGSEA, per germline. This CDR3 is built from 11 residues. Trimming took off 5 bases at V and 0 bases at J, with 4 bases between the two ends. CDR3 sequence: CSVRANYGYTF. CDR3 coding DNA: TGCAGCGTTAGAGCTAACTATGGCTACACCTTC.

The chain joins TRBV27 to TRBJ1-4, with a weak D call TRBD1 (5 bases). The CDR3 is 14 residues long. V lost 1 base and J lost 6, with 9 bases in between. Germline V gives CDR1 MNHEY, CDR2 SMNVEV (reference sequence). The CDR3 coding sequence is TGTGCCAGCAGTTTATTGGGGGGAGATGAAAAACTGTTTTTT. It is translated as CASSLLGGDEKLFF. Complete variable domain (other parts from reference TRBV27 and TRBJ1-4): EAQVTQNPRYLITVTGKKLTVTCSQNMNHEYMSWYRQDPGLGLRQIYYSMNVEVTDKGDVPEGYKVSRKEKRNFPLILESPSPNQTSLYFCASSLLGGDEKLFFGSGTQLSVL.

The V call is TRBV7-6, the J call TRBJ1-4, with 9 bases fitting TRBD1. The junction had 5 bases not matched to a gene; V was cut back by 5 bases and J by 7 bases. The CDR3 is made up of 14 amino acids. Germline V gene data show CDR1 as SGHVS and CDR2 as FNYEAQ. In DNA form, the CDR3 reads TGTGCCAGCAGCCAGGGACAGGGTGTTGAAAAACTGTTTTTT. It yields the protein CASSQGQGVEKLFF. Supplemented by reference TRBV7-6 and TRBJ1-4, the full variable domain reads GAGVSQSPRYKVTKRGQDVALRCDPISGHVSLYWYRQALGQGPEFLTYFNYEAQQDKSGLPNDRFSAERPEGSISTLTIQRTEQRDSAMYRCASSQGQGVEKLFFGSGTQLSVL.

The chain has TRBV9 and TRBJ2-2, with D possibly TRBD1 on 6 matching bases. CDR3 size: 16 residues. V lost 4 bases, J lost 4 bases, and 17 bases lay in between. Germline V gene sequence: CDR1 SGDLS, CDR2 YYNGEE. The CDR3 region has the DNA TGTGCCAGCAGCCGCGGACAGAAGGCCCTCACCGGGGAGCTGTTTTTT. This translates into CASSRGQKALTGELFF.

A single count supports this clone. CDR3 region: CASGRGNTGELFF. The CDR3 region has the DNA TGTGCCAGCGGACGGGGGAACACCGGGGAGCTGTTTTTT. This chain joins TRBV9 and TRBJ2-2; weak D call: TRBD2 (5 bases). Trimming pared 7 bases from V and 1 base from J, leaving 8 bases between. The CDR3 has 13 residues. Per the germline V gene, CDR1 is SGDLS and CDR2 is YYNGEE.

V gene TRBV9 combines with J gene TRBJ1-4; D unclear. Trimming removed 0 bases from V and 2 bases from J, with 8 bases in between. The CDR3 extends over 15 amino acids. CDR1 and CDR2 (germline): SGDLS, YYNGEE. CDR3 sequence: CASSVGTNTNEKLFF. CDR3 sequence (DNA): TGTGCCAGCAGCGTAGGTACAAACACTAATGAAAAACTGTTTTTT.

This CDR3 is CASSPRDRGHEKLFF. The CDR3 DNA follows: TGTGCCAGCAGCCCCCGGGACAGGGGGCATGAAAAACTGTTTTTT. V usage is TRBV7-3 and J usage is TRBJ1-4; 12 nucleotides align to TRBD1. The CDR3 totals 15 residues. V shed 5 bases, J shed 6 bases, and the junction held 4 bases outside the gene matches. Germline V gene lookup returns CDR1 SGHTA and CDR2 FQGTGA.

This sequence joins TRBV5-1 and TRBJ2-5, with 10 bases that match TRBD1. Per the germline V gene, CDR1 is SGHRS and CDR2 is YFSETQ. Trimming removed 0 bases from V and 5 bases from J; junction bases left unmatched: 7. This CDR3 region has 16 residues. This CDR3 reads CASSLEGTGVGETQYF. The CDR3 coding sequence is TGCGCCAGCAGCTTGGAAGGGACAGGGGTGGGGGAGACCCAGTACTTC.

The chain is built from TRBV3-1 (or the pseudogene TRBV3-2) and TRBJ1-1; a possible D gene is TRBD1 (5 bases). This CDR3 is built from 14 residues. V was cut by 3 bases and J by 1 base, with 9 bases left in between. Germline V gene data show CDR1 as LGHDT and CDR2 as YNNKEL (reference sequence). CDR3 DNA: TGTGCCAGCAGCCAGAACCAGGGGAACACTGAAGCTTTCTTT. Its translation: CASSQNQGNTEAFF.

The chain uses TRBV15 and TRBJ2-1; D may be TRBD1 (6 bases). V shed 5 bases and J shed 7 bases, with 18 bases lying between them. The CDR3 is made up of 15 amino acids. The germline gives CDR1 LNHNV, CDR2 YYDKDF (reference sequence). This CDR3 is CATSSRANRGNEQFF. In DNA form, the CDR3 reads TGTGCCACCAGCTCACGAGCGAATAGGGGGAATGAGCAGTTCTTC.

The genes are TRBV5-4 and TRBJ2-3; D is undetermined. Per germline, CDR1 SGHNT and CDR2 YYREEE (reference sequence). The CDR3 spans 13 residues. V lost 4 bases and J lost 5, with 11 bases in between. The CDR3 nucleotides read TGTGCCAGCAGCCTCGAGCGTGGAGATACGCAGTATTTT. Translation gives CASSLERGDTQYF.

The chain joins TRBV28 to TRBJ2-4; 9 bases are a match to TRBD2. The CDR3 loop spans 15 amino acids. The V gene's germline CDR1 is MDHEN and CDR2 SYDVKM. The ends lost 6 bases at V and 4 bases at J; junction bases unmatched: 7. The chain's CDR3 is CASSPHSGGKNIQYF. CDR3 bases: TGTGCCAGCAGCCCCCATAGCGGGGGTAAAAACATTCAGTACTTC.

The chain employs TRBV7-3 and TRBJ2-5, with 7 nucleotides matching TRBD1. Germline CDR1 is SGHTA and CDR2 is FQGTGA. Trimming took 2 bases from V and 2 from J; bases not matched to a gene: 5. The CDR3 is 15 residues long. CDR3 sequence reads: CASSLDAGGQETQYF. CDR3 in DNA: TGTGCCAGCAGCTTAGACGCAGGGGGACAAGAGACCCAGTACTTC.

Here the CDR3 reads CASSLTGTGVSGELFF. CDR3 DNA: TGTGCCAGCAGTTTAACCGGGACAGGGGTTTCCGGGGAGCTGTTTTTT. The chain carries TRBV27 and TRBJ2-2; 10 nucleotides agree with TRBD1. This CDR3 has 16 residues. Trimming at V came to 2 bases and at J to 6 bases, leaving 6 bases not matched to a gene. CDR1 and CDR2 (germline): MNHEY, SMNVEV (reference sequence).

CDR3 DNA sequence: TGTGCCAGCACCCTCGGGACGAACACCGGGGAGCTGTTTTTT. Protein: CASTLGTNTGELFF. The chain carries TRBV7-3 and TRBJ2-2; tentative D call: TRBD2 (5 bases). CDR3 length equals 14 residues. V shed 7 bases and J shed 0 bases, with 9 bases lying between them. From germline, CDR1 is SGHTA and CDR2 FQGTGA.

This sequence joins TRBV11-3 and TRBJ2-5; the D gene is possibly TRBD1 (6 bases). V lost 4 bases and J 1 base, leaving 10 bases between the germline ends. Germline V gives CDR1 SGHNT, CDR2 YENEEA. The CDR3 runs 14 residues. The CDR3 nucleotides read TGTGCCAGCAGCTCCGAGGGGGTCCAAGAGACCCAGTACTTC. It is translated as CASSSEGVQETQYF.

This sequence joins TRBV12-3 or TRBV12-4 and TRBJ1-1, with D possibly being TRBD1 (6 bases). The CDR3 runs to 13 residues. Trimming removed 6 bases from V and 5 bases from J, with 13 bases in between. The CDR3 loop reads CASSLGGGTEAFF. In DNA, the CDR3 is TGTGCCAGCAGCCTGGGAGGGGGGACTGAAGCTTTCTTT.

The chain links TRBV9 to TRBJ2-5, with a possible D match to TRBD1 (6 bases). Germline V gives CDR1 SGDLS, CDR2 YYNGEE. The germline V and J ends were trimmed by 2 bases and 2 bases, with 13 bases remaining between them. There are 15 residues in the CDR3. CDR3 in DNA: TGTGCCAGCAGCGTGGGCAGGGGAAGTCAAGAGACCCAGTACTTC. It translates to CASSVGRGSQETQYF. The complete variable domain, with remaining parts taken from reference TRBV9 and TRBJ2-5, reads DSGVTQTPKHLITATGQRVTLRCSPRSGDLSVYWYQQSLDQGLQFLIQYYNGEERAKGNILERFSAQQFPDLHSELNLSSLELGDSALYFCASSVGRGSQETQYFGPGTRLLVL.

The chain is built from TRBV7-8 and TRBJ1-2; no clear D gene. The germline V and J ends were trimmed by 2 bases and 2 bases, with 9 bases remaining between them. Per the germline V gene, CDR1 is SGHVS and CDR2 is FQNEAQ. The CDR3 runs 14 residues. CDR3 sequence reads: CASSLSEANYGYTF. CDR3 bases: TGTGCCAGCAGCTTATCGGAGGCCAACTATGGCTACACCTTC.

V gene TRBV3-1 (or the pseudogene TRBV3-2) combines with J gene TRBJ1-1; 8 nucleotides agree with TRBD1. The junction had 11 bases not matched to a gene; V was cut back by 4 bases and J by 10 bases. The germline V gene encodes CDR1 LGHDT and CDR2 YNNKEL (reference sequence). This CDR3 spans 14 amino acids. DNA of the CDR3: TGTGCCAGCAGCCCCCAAAGACAGGGGAAGGGAGCTTTCTTT. It translates to CASSPQRQGKGAFF.

The chain combines TRBV30 with TRBJ1-6; D unresolved. The V gene's germline CDR1 is GTSNPN and CDR2 SVGIG (reference sequence). V lost 1 base and J 7 bases, leaving 8 bases between the germline ends. The CDR3 has 13 amino acids. The CDR3 DNA is TGTGCCTGGAGTGAACAGAAAAATTCACCCCTCCACTTT. Encoded protein: CAWSEQKNSPLHF.

This chain joins TRBV7-9 and TRBJ2-1; D is uncertain. The germline V gene encodes CDR1 SEHNR and CDR2 FQNEAQ (reference sequence). V lost 3 bases and J lost 10, with 10 bases in between. The CDR3 is 12 residues long. This CDR3 reads CASSLRGWEQFF. Here the CDR3 DNA reads TGTGCCAGCAGCTTGAGAGGATGGGAGCAGTTCTTC.

The V and J genes are TRBV13 and TRBJ1-2; D is unclear. With 5 bases removed from V and 8 bases from J, the gap between germline ends came to 18 bases. This CDR3 comprises 14 residues. The germline V gene encodes CDR1 PRHDT and CDR2 FYEKMQ (reference sequence). As DNA, the CDR3 is TGTGCCAGCAGCCCGCAGTTAGCCTCGGGAGGCTACACCTTC. Its translation is CASSPQLASGGYTF.

The chain couples TRBV28 to TRBJ2-3; possible D gene TRBD2, 7 bases. Germline-derived CDR1 and CDR2 are MDHEN and SYDVKM. This CDR3 is built from 15 residues. Trimming took 6 bases from V and 1 from J, leaving 14 bases between them. In nucleotides, the CDR3 is TGTGCCAGCAGGGGGGGGCAGTGGCGCACAGATACGCAGTATTTT. Translated, it gives CASRGGQWRTDTQYF.